Shown below are 14 T cell receptor beta chains from a single sample sequenced in a study of shared clonotypes between healthy human individuals. Repertoires were generated with immunoSEQ multiplex PCR, while TCRdb's copy carries only in-frame clones and drops some. The repertoire holds 2 million to 2.5 million clones, roughly 95% seen once, with around 0.13% in the top ten. The sequenced material came from naive CD4+ T cells sorted from blood. Noted subset: CD45RA+ positively selected. The receptors were sampled from a man between 18 and 35 years old in good health.

Regarding this clone: Germline and junction disagree at one end, which may indicate a read error. This chain links TRBV7-7 with TRBJ1-4; TRBD1 matches 9 bases. Germline V gives CDR1 SSHAT, CDR2 FNYEAQ (reference sequence). This CDR3 contains 15 residues. The CDR3 nucleotides read TGTGCTAGCAGCCCAGGGACAGGGCTTAATGAAAAACTGTTTTTT. Its protein product is CASSPGTGLNEKLFF.

This clone appeared a single time. This chain joins TRBV4-1 and TRBJ1-3, with no clear D. CDR3 length equals 16 residues. The germline V gene encodes CDR1 MGHRA and CDR2 YSYEKL. The V and J ends lost 1 base and 0 bases respectively, with 10 bases between them. CDR3 coding DNA: TGCGCCAGCAGCCAAGTCGCCCCAAGCTCTGGAAACACCATATATTTT. Its protein is CASSQVAPSSGNTIYF.

The rearrangement joins TRBV18 to TRBJ2-5; tentatively, D is TRBD1 (5 bases). The CDR3 extends over 16 amino acids. V dropped 5 bases and J dropped 5 bases, with 21 bases sitting between them. CDR1 is KGHSH and CDR2 is LQKENI in the germline V gene. The CDR3 DNA follows: TGTGCCAGCTCAAATTTGCCTACAAGGGGCTGGGAGACCCAGTACTTC. It codes for CASSNLPTRGWETQYF.

The chain combines TRBV5-1 with TRBJ2-3; 11 bases are a match to TRBD2. J lost 4 bases, V lost 3 bases, and 4 bases had no gene match. Germline-derived CDR1 and CDR2 are SGHRS and YFSETQ. The CDR3 is 15 residues long. CDR3 amino acids: CASSSLAGVPDTQYF. Here the CDR3 DNA reads TGCGCCAGCAGCTCACTAGCGGGAGTCCCAGATACGCAGTATTTT.

The chain uses TRBV7-2 and TRBJ2-1; 10 bases agree with TRBD2. V lost 3 bases, J lost 7 bases, and 9 bases stayed unmatched. CDR1 and CDR2 from the germline V gene are SGHTA and FQGNSA. This CDR3 is 16 amino acids long. The CDR3 loop reads CASSFVSGRAGNEQFF. The CDR3 nucleotides are TGTGCCAGCAGCTTCGTCAGCGGGAGGGCCGGGAATGAGCAGTTCTTC.

The count of this clone is one. The J gene is TRBJ1-6, the V gene TRBV28, with D tentatively TRBD1 (5 bases). This CDR3 is built from 14 residues. Germline values: CDR1 MDHEN, CDR2 SYDVKM. Trimming took off 6 bases at V and 6 bases at J, with 12 bases between the two ends. This chain's CDR3 is CASSQPRGNSPLHF. For the CDR3, the DNA is TGTGCCAGCAGCCAACCTAGGGGTAATTCACCCCTCCACTTT.

The chain joins TRBV12-5 to TRBJ2-2; 7 nucleotides line up with TRBD2. After removal of 1 base from V and 5 bases from J, the junction contained 1 base not matched to a gene. The CDR3 length is 14 residues. Germline V CDR1 and CDR2: LGHNT, FRNRAP. CDR3 region: CASGLEGGTGELFF. The CDR3 DNA reads TGTGCTAGTGGTTTGGAGGGAGGGACCGGGGAGCTGTTTTTT.

The rearrangement joins TRBV18 to TRBJ1-1; a weak D match, TRBD1 (5 bases). Looked up from germline, CDR1 is KGHSH and CDR2 is LQKENI. The CDR3 contains 14 residues. Between the trimmed V and J ends, which lost 5 bases and 1 base, there was a span of 11 bases. CDR3 coding DNA: TGTGCCAGCTCATTACAGGATCAGAACACTGAAGCTTTCTTT. This translates into CASSLQDQNTEAFF.

The chain combines TRBV11-1 with TRBJ2-2; 7 bases are shared with TRBD1. J lost 1 base, V lost 5 bases, and 4 bases had no gene match. The CDR3 is 15 amino acids. From germline, CDR1 is SGHAT and CDR2 FQDESV (reference sequence). CDR3 sequence: CASSRWTGNTGELFF. Here the CDR3 DNA reads TGTGCCAGCAGCCGATGGACAGGGAACACCGGGGAGCTGTTTTTT.

On this clone: This specimen includes other DNA sequences encoding the same CDR3. The chain uses TRBV6-5 and TRBJ1-2; 8 bases are a match to TRBD1. V was pared by 5 bases and J by 0 bases, with 5 bases of the junction left unmatched. The V gene's germline CDR1 is MNHEY and CDR2 SVGAGI. The CDR3 has 15 residues. The CDR3 bases are TGTGCCAGCAGTCGGACAGGGACGTCTAACTATGGCTACACCTTC. Encoded protein: CASSRTGTSNYGYTF.

V and J are TRBV2 and TRBJ1-3; a possible D gene is TRBD1 (5 bases). Trimming cost V 1 base and J 1 base, with 8 bases left between them. This CDR3 region has 15 residues. CDR1 is SNHLY and CDR2 is FYNNEI in the germline V gene. The DNA for the CDR3 is TGTGCCAGCAGTGAAGGGACAACATCTGGAAACACCATATATTTT. Amino acids: CASSEGTTSGNTIYF.

The chain links TRBV10-2 to TRBJ2-5; 10 bases map to TRBD1. Germline trimming cut 7 bases from V and 6 bases from J; bases unmatched to any gene: 5. The CDR3 has 13 residues. Per germline, CDR1 WSHSY and CDR2 SAAADI. CDR3 protein: CASTPGQGKTQYF. The CDR3 DNA reads as TGCGCCAGCACCCCGGGACAGGGGAAGACCCAGTACTTC.

The chain employs TRBV6-1 and TRBJ2-1; TRBD2 agrees at 8 bases. This CDR3 comprises 18 residues. Germline CDR1 is MNHNS and CDR2 is SASEGT. With 0 bases clipped from V and 1 base from J, the junction kept 8 bases outside the gene matches. This CDR3 is CASSEAEAAGVSYNEQFF. CDR3 nucleotide sequence: TGTGCCAGCAGTGAAGCTGAAGCAGCGGGGGTGTCCTACAATGAGCAGTTCTTC.

J is TRBJ2-1 and V is TRBV5-1, with 12 bases that match TRBD2. The CDR3 totals 17 residues. V gave up 5 bases and J gave up 4 bases; unmatched junction bases: 10. Germline V CDR1 and CDR2: SGHRS, YFSETQ. The CDR3 spells CASRYLAGGANYNEQFF. DNA of the CDR3: TGCGCCAGCAGATACCTAGCGGGAGGGGCGAATTACAATGAGCAGTTCTTC.